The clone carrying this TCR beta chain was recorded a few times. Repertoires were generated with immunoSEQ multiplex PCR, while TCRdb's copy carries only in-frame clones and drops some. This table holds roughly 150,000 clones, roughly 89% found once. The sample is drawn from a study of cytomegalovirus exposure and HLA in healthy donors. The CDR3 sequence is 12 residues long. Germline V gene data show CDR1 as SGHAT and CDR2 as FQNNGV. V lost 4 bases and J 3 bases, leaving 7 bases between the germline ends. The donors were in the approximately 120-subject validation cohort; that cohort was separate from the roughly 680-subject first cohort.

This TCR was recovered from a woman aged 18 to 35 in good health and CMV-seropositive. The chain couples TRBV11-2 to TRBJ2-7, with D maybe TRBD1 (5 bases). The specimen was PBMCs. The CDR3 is CASSSQGYEQYF. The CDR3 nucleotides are TGTGCCAGCAGCTCCCAGGGCTACGAGCAGTACTTC.